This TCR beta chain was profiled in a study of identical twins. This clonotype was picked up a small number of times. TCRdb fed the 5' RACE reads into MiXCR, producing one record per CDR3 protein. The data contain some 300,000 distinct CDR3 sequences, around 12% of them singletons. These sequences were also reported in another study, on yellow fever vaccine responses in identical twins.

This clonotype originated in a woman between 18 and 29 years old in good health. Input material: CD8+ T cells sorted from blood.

CDR3 in DNA: TGTGCCAGCAGTTTCCCCGAGTATATAGACAATGAGCAGTTCTTC. Amino acids: CASSFPEYIDNEQFF. J is TRBJ2-1 and V is TRBV6-5, with D unclear. Germline CDR1 and CDR2: MNHEY and SVGAGI. Deletions cut 4 bases from V and 5 bases from J, with 15 bases between. The CDR3 has 15 amino acids.